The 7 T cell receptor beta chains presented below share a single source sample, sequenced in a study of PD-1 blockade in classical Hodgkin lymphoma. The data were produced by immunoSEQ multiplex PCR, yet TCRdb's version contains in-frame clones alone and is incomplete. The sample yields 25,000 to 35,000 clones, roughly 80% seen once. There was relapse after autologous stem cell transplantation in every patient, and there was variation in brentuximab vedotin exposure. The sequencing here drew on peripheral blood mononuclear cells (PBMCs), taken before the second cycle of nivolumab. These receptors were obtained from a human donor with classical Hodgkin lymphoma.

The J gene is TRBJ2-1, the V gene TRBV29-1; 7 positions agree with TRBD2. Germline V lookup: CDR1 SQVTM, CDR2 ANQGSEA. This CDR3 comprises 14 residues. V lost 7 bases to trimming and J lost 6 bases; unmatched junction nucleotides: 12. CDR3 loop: CSAPTSAVGNEQFF. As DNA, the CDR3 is TGCAGCGCCCCTACTAGCGCCGTCGGCAATGAGCAGTTCTTC.

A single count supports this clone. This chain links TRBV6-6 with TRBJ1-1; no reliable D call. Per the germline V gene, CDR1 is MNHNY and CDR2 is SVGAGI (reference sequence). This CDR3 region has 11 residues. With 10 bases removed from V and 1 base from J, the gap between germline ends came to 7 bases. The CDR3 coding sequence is TGTGCCACCTCGCGGAACACTGAAGCTTTCTTT. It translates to CATSRNTEAFF.

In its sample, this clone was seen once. The CDR3 sequence: CAWSVGTSNTEAFF. CDR3 nucleotides: TGTGCCTGGAGTGTAGGGACATCGAACACTGAAGCTTTCTTT. This chain uses TRBV30 with TRBJ1-1; D is perhaps TRBD1 (6 bases). CDR1 and CDR2 (germline): GTSNPN, SVGIG (reference sequence). The length of the CDR3 is 14 residues. Trimming stripped 0 bases from V and 1 base from J, with 9 bases between.

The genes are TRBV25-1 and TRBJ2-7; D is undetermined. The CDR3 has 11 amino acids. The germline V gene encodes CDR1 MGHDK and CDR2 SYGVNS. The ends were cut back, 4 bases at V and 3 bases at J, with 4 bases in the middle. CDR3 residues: CASSGGYEQYF. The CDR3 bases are TGTGCCAGCAGTGGGGGCTACGAGCAGTACTTC.

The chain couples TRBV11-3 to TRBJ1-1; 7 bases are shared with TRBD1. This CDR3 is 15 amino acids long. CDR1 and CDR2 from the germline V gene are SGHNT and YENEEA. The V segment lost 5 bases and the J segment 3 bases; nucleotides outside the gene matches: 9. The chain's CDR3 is CASSGKTGWDTEAFF. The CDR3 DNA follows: TGTGCCAGCAGCGGAAAGACAGGGTGGGACACTGAAGCTTTCTTT.

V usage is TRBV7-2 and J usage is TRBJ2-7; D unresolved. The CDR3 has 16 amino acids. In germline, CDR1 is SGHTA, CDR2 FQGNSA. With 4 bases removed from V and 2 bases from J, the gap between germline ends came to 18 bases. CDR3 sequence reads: CASSSRSWGFTYEQYF. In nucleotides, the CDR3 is TGTGCCAGCAGCTCCCGTTCTTGGGGATTCACCTACGAGCAGTACTTC. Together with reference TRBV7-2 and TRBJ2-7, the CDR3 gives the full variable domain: GAGVSQSPSNKVTEKGKDVELRCDPISGHTALYWYRQSLGQGLEFLIYFQGNSAPDKSGLPSDRFSAERTGGSVSTLTIQRTQQEDSAVYLCASSSRSWGFTYEQYFGPGTRLTVT.

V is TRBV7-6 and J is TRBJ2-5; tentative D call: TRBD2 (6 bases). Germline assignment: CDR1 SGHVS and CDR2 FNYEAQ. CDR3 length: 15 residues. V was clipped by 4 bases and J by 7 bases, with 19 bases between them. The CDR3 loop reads CASSSRDSGSGTQYF. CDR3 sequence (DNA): TGTGCCAGCAGCTCGCGGGACTCTGGATCTGGGACCCAGTACTTC. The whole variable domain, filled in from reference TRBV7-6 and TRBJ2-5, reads GAGVSQSPRYKVTKRGQDVALRCDPISGHVSLYWYRQALGQGPEFLTYFNYEAQQDKSGLPNDRFSAERPEGSISTLTIQRTEQRDSAMYRCASSSRDSGSGTQYFGPGTRLLVL.